Sequencing of this TCR beta chain was carried out in a study of blood T cells in healthy people across ages (dated by TCRdb to 2014 to 2015). About the investigation overall: In model experiments, template switching captured about one uniquely barcoded TCR beta cDNA molecule for every two T cells. Donors were grouped into four age groups: young (average approximately 16 years), middle-aged (39), aged (around 60) and long-lived (about 90). The study analyzed two additional independent replicas of 1 million unique cDNA reads from the same blood draw for two donors, one aged 18 to 29 and one aged 80 or older. To avoid experimental bias, donors of different ages were randomly spread across the sequencing lanes. To track age-related changes in TCR beta repertoire diversity, the study relied on deep sequencing normalized with unique cDNA molecular identifiers.

This clonotype has a handful of counts. Its cognate antigen has yet to be identified. Base qualities are not at hand, and no much larger clone is one base apart. Libraries were built with 5' RACE. The instrument given in TCRdb is Illumina HiSeq 2500. A second roughly 6 to 12 cycle PCR used a sample-barcoded 5' primer and a J-beta primer mix. A unique molecular identifier was introduced onto each TCR beta cDNA molecule by a template-switch 5' adaptor carrying 12 random nucleotides. Each sample yielded at least 3 million CDR3-containing paired-end reads. First-strand cDNA synthesis was performed from all RNA using the Mint cDNA synthesis kit, with priming by a TRBC-specific oligonucleotide. After uracil-DNA glycosylase treatment, a first 18-cycle PCR used universal primers M1SS and BC2_uni_R on all cDNA. On the authors' methods: For normalization, 1 million high-quality reads were randomly selected from each sample, with every read carrying a distinct molecular identifier. Reads sharing molecular identifiers were discarded rather than binned into consensus sequences. CDR3 identification, clonotype clustering and error correction used MiTCR with a Q25 quality threshold and the strictest error-elimination algorithm. A nonparametric unseen species model with Euler transformation was used to estimate a lower bound on total TCR beta diversity. In-frame beta chains were kept once TCRdb had trimmed the public reads at Q25 with fastp and called clones with MiXCR. Entries are consolidated by CDR3 protein sequence, retaining the most common genes and DNA. TCRdb's processing, not the study's, gives the V and J calls here. A total of 950,000 to 1,200,000 distinct CDR3 sequences appear in this sample, 35% to 45% of them only once. The ten largest account for less than 15% of the sample.

Overall study results and their limits: Conclusive comparison of naive and antigen-experienced compartments was prevented by the profiling of bulk unsorted PBMCs. Total diversity estimates from one million sequenced T cells were considered lower bounds and underestimates. As age increased, observed TCR beta diversity per million T cells dropped in a roughly linear way, and a significant reduction was already evident by age about 40. Compared with the aged group, more naive CD4+ T cells, fewer expanded clones and increased TCR diversity were shown by the long-lived group, suggesting age selection. Observed TCR beta diversity correlated strongly with the percentage of naive T cells measured by flow cytometry. Because donor CMV infection status was unknown, age-related changes in expanded clonotypes were potentially confounded.

According to the germline V gene, CDR1 reads MGHRA and CDR2 reads YSYEKL. The CDR3 starts with the cysteine, ends with the phenylalanine, and has 15 residues. Only the CDR3 DNA is retained, 45 bases long and in frame from the first base. Relative to germline, V is 2 bases shorter and J is 7 bases shorter, with 17 bases between their ends. Systemically healthy Caucasian individuals from Russia, over 30 in total and aged about 6 to 100 years, were included as donors. Each donor gave around 9.5 milliliters of peripheral blood, collected into EDTA-treated Vacutainer tubes. Ficoll-Paque density-gradient centrifugation was used to isolate PBMCs, with at least 6.5 million obtained per sample. Trizol reagent was used to extract total RNA from PBMCs, with at least 6 micrograms per sample. Naive CD45RAhigh/CD27high T cell percentages were measured by flow cytometry on a PBMC aliquot from every donor.

The sequence joins TRBV4-1 to TRBJ1-2; a tentative D call is TRBD1 (5 bases match). This TCR came from a man aged 18-30 years in good health. Material for sequencing was blood. The nucleotides read TGCGCCAGCAGCCAAAGACCGTCAAAGGGGACTGGCTACACCTTC. Translated, this is CASSQRPSKGTGYTF.